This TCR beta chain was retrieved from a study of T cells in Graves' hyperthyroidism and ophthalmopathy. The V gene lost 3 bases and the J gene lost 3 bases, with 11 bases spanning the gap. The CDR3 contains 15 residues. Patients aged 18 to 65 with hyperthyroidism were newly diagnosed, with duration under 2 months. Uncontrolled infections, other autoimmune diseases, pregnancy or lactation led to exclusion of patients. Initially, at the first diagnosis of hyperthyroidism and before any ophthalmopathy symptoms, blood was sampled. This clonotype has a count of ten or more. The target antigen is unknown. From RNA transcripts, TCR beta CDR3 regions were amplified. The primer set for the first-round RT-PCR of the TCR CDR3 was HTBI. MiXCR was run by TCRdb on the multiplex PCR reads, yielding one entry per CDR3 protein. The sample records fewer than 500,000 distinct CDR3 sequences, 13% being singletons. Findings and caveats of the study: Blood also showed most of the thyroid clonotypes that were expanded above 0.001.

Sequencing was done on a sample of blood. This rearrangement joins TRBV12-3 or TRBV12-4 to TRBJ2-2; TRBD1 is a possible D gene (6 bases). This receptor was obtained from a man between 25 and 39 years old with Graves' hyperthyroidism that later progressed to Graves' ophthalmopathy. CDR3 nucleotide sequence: TGTGCCAGCAGTTTGGGTGGACAGTACACCGGGGAGCTGTTTTTT. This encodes CASSLGGQYTGELFF.